This T cell receptor (beta chain) was recovered during a study of cytomegalovirus exposure and HLA in healthy donors. Study-wide results and limits: Investigators reported 150 to 200 TCR beta chains as tied to cytomegalovirus. A later analysis by the authors found several of the most significant clusters apparently linked to common viral pathogens.

Amplification used 60 Vbeta primers and 13 Jbeta primers. The assay was immunoSEQ multiplex PCR, and TCRdb's table has in-frame clones only and misses some. The sample holds 140,000 or so clones, approximately 68% seen once. The germline CDR1 and CDR2 sequences are SEHNR and FQNEAQ (reference sequence). The length of the CDR3 is 15 residues. V was clipped by 1 base and J by 4 bases; unmatched bases: 5. Healthy people donating bone marrow made up the donors. On this clone itself: What it binds is unknown.

The sequence was collected from a man aged 55 to 69 in good health and CMV-seronegative. V and J are TRBV7-9 and TRBJ2-7; 9 nucleotides match TRBD1. The specimen sequenced was PBMCs. The CDR3 DNA follows: TGTGCCAGCAGCTTAGTCGGGACAGGGAAGTACGAGCAGTACTTC. Translated: CASSLVGTGKYEQYF. Looking up the rest from reference TRBV7-9 and TRBJ2-7 gives the full variable domain: DTGVSQNPRHKITKRGQNVTFRCDPISEHNRLYWYRQTLGQGPEFLTYFQNEAQLEKSRLLSDRFSAERPKGSFSTLEIQRTEQGDSAMYLCASSLVGTGKYEQYFGPGTRLTVT.